This record looks at one T cell receptor beta chain sequence and its context. TCRdb recomputed calls from the 5' RACE reads with MiXCR, one row per CDR3 protein. Among around 340,000 distinct CDR3 sequences, 20% to 25% were seen once, and the ten largest hold roughly an eighth. The data were taken from a study of T-cell memory formation after mild COVID-19. V shed 1 base and J 3 bases; nucleotides not matched to a gene: 10. The CDR3 extends over 17 amino acids. Per germline, CDR1 SGHRS and CDR2 YFSETQ. This chain connects TRBV5-1 to TRBJ2-1; 7 bases are shared with TRBD1. Sequences were obtained from PBMCs or a T cell subset sorted from them (not recorded which). This TCR came from an adult woman who had mild COVID-19 (a few samples of this study predate the infection). Cell type and time point are not known. CDR3 nucleotides: TGCGCCAGCAGCTTGTCGGATGGTAGGACAGGCTACAATGAGCAGTTCTTC. This encodes CASSLSDGRTGYNEQFF.